This T cell receptor beta chain was identified during a study of CD4 T cells in relation to SARS-CoV-2 and coronaviruses. Study-level information: TCR beta CDR3s were sequenced after 10-day antigen culture of PBMCs.

Details on this clone: Its antigen is as yet unknown.

The germline V gene has CDR1 LGHNT and CDR2 FRNRAP. The CDR3 length is 18 residues. V shed 0 bases and J shed 3 bases, with 17 bases lying between them. Repertoires were generated with immunoSEQ multiplex PCR, while TCRdb's copy carries only in-frame clones and drops some. The repertoire consists of fewer than 20,000 clones, with 65% to 75% occurring once and the leading ten covering approximately 31%. CD4+ T cells from unexposed donors were obtained before the COVID-19 pandemic (2011-2018). Isolation of CD4+ T cells took place after 10 days in culture. Unexposed-donor CD4+ T cells were probed with SARS-CoV-2 S/N and four cold-coronavirus spikes, cells permitting. Approximately 2 million PBMCs per well were cultured with roughly 10 IU/ml IL-2. On days 3 and 7, cultures got half fresh IL-2 medium.

This sequence was found in a human donor in good health. Sequenced: CD4+ T cells from PBMCs, cultured in vitro. J is TRBJ2-2 and V is TRBV12-5, with D tentatively TRBD2 (5 bases). CDR3 protein: CASGLVPDGELYTGELFF. Written as DNA, the CDR3 is TGTGCTAGTGGTTTGGTGCCCGACGGGGAGCTGTACACCGGGGAGCTGTTTTTT.